This T cell receptor beta chain stems from a study of T cells after yellow fever vaccination. Study-wide context: Preparation used SMART-Seq v4 Ultra Low Input for the low-cell-number fractions.

Concerning this clonotype itself: Its target is not known.

For TCR, cDNA came from 5'RACE template switching, which added a universal primer site and UMIs. TCRdb itself ran the 5' RACE reads through MiXCR, one entry per CDR3 protein. The sample yields 300,000 or so distinct CDR3 sequences, 7% to 9% seen once. Findings of the study overall: Reappearing after the booster were most of the clones from primary vaccination (less than 98% CD4, 70% to 90% CD8). The secondary T-cell response peaked on day 5, not day 15, but was weaker.

This specimen was PBMCs, taken around 45 days after the first yellow fever vaccination. The origin of this receptor is a man aged 18 to 29 who received the YFV17D yellow fever vaccine.

The CDR3 DNA reads as TGTGCCAGCAGGAGATGGGGAGGTTCGAACACTGAAGCTTTCTTT. Amino acids: CASRRWGGSNTEAFF. This chain connects TRBV11-2 to TRBJ1-1; D not resolved. The CDR3 consists of 15 residues. V was cut by 6 bases and J by 1 base, with 15 bases left in between. Germline CDR1 reads SGHAT; CDR2 reads FQNNGV.